This TCR beta chain was recovered during a study of CD8 T cells in ankylosing spondylitis (dated by TCRdb to about 2017). With regard to the full study: T cell receptor beta repertoires were profiled in healthy donors and ankylosing spondylitis patients so that disease-linked TCR variants could be found. Peripheral blood was sampled, and synovial fluid was additionally collected from ankylosing spondylitis patients. The full study cohort comprised 20 to 25 ankylosing spondylitis patients and 85 to 120 healthy donors.

The full study reports these points: Some of the motif variants had been reported before in the synovial fluid and blood of reactive arthritis patients, a finding that suggests common disease-initiation mechanisms. A TCR beta motif of eight highly homologous amino acid variants appeared characteristic of blood from ankylosing spondylitis patients. According to the report, matched synovial fluid samples from ankylosing spondylitis patients were significantly enriched for the disease-linked clones. In peripheral blood, the disease-linked clones were found at relatively low frequencies and had a CD8+ phenotype.

Per the germline V gene, SGHVS is the CDR1 and FNYEAQ is the CDR2. Relative to germline, V is missing 3 bases and J is missing 4 bases, with 6 bases of the junction outside any gene match. The CDR3 sequence holds 15 residues, the cysteine and phenylalanine included. Only the CDR3 region is kept as DNA, spanning 45 bases read in frame from base 1. The table lists this clonotype with a few counts. This receptor's antigen is unknown. The input lacks base qualities; no much larger clone sits a single base away. This sample was sequenced with an Illumina HiSeq 2500. TCR beta libraries were prepared by quantitative 5'-RACE with molecular barcodes. Turning to the authors' computational methods: A new computational method based on a probabilistic model of VDJ rearrangement was used to identify disease-linked TCR variants. TCRdb applied fastp at Q25 and MiXCR to the public reads, then kept only in-frame beta chains. Each entry is one CDR3 protein sequence, shown with its most common DNA and genes. V and J calls and clone size were set by TCRdb, not the authors. Here the sample has 700,000 to 1,000,000 distinct CDR3 sequences; roughly 10% occur a single time. The ten top clones hold under 0.6% of the sample.

Sequencing used blood, either unsorted or a sorted T cell fraction (not recorded which). In this chain, TRBV7-6 is recombined with TRBJ1-5; 7 bases in the junction line up with TRBD1. The TCR sequence derives from a male donor with ankylosing spondylitis. The DNA sequence follows: TGTGCCAGCAGCTTGGGGGGACAGTTTAATCAGCCCCAGCATTTT. This encodes CASSLGGQFNQPQHF. Extended through the reference TRBV7-6 and TRBJ1-5 proteins, this CDR3 yields the full variable domain: GAGVSQSPRYKVTKRGQDVALRCDPISGHVSLYWYRQALGQGPEFLTYFNYEAQQDKSGLPNDRFSAERPEGSISTLTIQRTEQRDSAMYRCASSLGGQFNQPQHFGDGTRLSIL.